The clone carrying this T cell receptor (beta chain) was seen repeatedly, ten times or more. What it recognizes is unknown. Sequencing libraries for TCR beta were prepared with iRepertoire HTBI primers and Arm-PCR of CDR3 regions. One entry per CDR3 protein, called by TCRdb with MiXCR from the multiplex PCR reads. Here the sample spans under 450,000 distinct CDR3 sequences, about 16% being singletons. In germline, CDR1 is MNHNS, CDR2 SASEGT. This CDR3 contains 14 residues. V lost 6 bases to trimming and J lost 1 base; unmatched junction nucleotides: 5. The data were taken from a study of regulatory T cells in long-lasting Graves disease. The study's findings and limits: Sample size, which was small, may have reduced accuracy. Shared public clonotypes totalled 2,500 to 3,500 in persistent patients, compared with about 930 in new patients.

The time point here: newly diagnosed GD, antithyroid drugs for less than 3 months. PBMC-derived RNA was used for the TCR library. Separately, the same data were catalogued under a study of T cells in Graves' hyperthyroidism and ophthalmopathy.

This sequence joins TRBV6-1 and TRBJ2-5; 7 positions match TRBD2. The receptor comes from a young woman with Graves disease. Specimen: peripheral blood mononuclear cells (PBMCs), collected at new diagnosis, from a patient treated with antithyroid drugs. CDR3 protein: CASRMTSSQETQYF. CDR3 coding DNA: TGTGCCAGCAGGATGACTAGCAGCCAAGAGACCCAGTACTTC.